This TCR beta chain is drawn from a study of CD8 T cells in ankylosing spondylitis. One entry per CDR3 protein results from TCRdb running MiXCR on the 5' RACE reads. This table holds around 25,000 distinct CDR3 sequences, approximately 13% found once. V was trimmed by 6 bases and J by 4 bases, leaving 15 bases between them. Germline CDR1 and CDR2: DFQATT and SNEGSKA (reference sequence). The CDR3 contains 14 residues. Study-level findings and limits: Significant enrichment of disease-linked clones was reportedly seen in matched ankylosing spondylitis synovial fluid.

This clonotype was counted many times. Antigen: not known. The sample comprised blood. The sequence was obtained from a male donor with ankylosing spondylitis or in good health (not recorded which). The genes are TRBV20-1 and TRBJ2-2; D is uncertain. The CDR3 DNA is TGCAGTGCCTCCCCCAGGACGACCACCGGGGAGCTGTTTTTT. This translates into CSASPRTTTGELFF.